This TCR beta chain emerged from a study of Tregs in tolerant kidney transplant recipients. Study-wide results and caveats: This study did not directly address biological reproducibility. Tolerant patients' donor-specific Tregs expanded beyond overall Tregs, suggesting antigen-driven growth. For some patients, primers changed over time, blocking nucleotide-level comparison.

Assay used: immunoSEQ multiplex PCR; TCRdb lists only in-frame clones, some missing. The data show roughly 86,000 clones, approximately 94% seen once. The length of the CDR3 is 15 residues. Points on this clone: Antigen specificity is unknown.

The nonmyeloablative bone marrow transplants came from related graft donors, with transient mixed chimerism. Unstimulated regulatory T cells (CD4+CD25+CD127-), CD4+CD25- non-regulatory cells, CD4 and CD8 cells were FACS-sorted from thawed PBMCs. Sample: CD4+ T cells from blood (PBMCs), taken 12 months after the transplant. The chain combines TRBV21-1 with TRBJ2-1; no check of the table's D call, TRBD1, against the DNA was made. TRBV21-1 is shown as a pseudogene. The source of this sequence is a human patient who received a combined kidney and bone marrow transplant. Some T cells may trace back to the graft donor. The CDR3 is CASHPFDTLGDEQFF. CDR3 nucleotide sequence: TGTGCCAGCCACCCGTTTGACACCCTAGGGGATGAGCAGTTCTTC.